Shown below are 32 T cell receptor beta chains from a single sample sequenced in a study of T cell clusters in autoimmune cytopenias. TRB was amplified from roughly 0.25 ug of peripheral blood genomic DNA per sample. TRB was amplified by touch-down multiplex PCR, primer pools A and B combined. Reprocessing the multiplex PCR reads, TCRdb reports a single entry for every CDR3 protein and omits DNA. Here the sample table reports more than 13,000 distinct CDR3 sequences. The specimen was peripheral blood. The receptor set was obtained from a human donor with an autoimmune cytopenia or autoimmune hepatitis (not recorded which).

This clonotype counts as medium-sized by frequency. This chain links TRBV6-1 with TRBJ2-7; TCRdb lists TRBD2, though no DNA is available to test this call. Germline loops: CDR1 MNHNS, CDR2 SASEGT. CDR3 length: 16 amino acids. The CDR3: CASTSPRLAGVYEQYF.

The chain couples TRBV5-1 to TRBJ2-3. The CDR3 runs 13 residues. CDR1 is SGHRS, CDR2 YFSETQ, per germline. CDR3: CASSSASADTQYF.

The rearrangement joins TRBV10-3 to TRBJ1-6; TCRdb's assignment of TRBD1 cannot be checked, as there is no DNA. Germline V gene sequence: CDR1 ENHRY, CDR2 SYGVKD. This CDR3 comprises 11 residues. The chain's CDR3 is CATSPGGPLHF.

The genes are TRBV7-6 and TRBJ1-1. Germline CDR1 reads SGHVS; CDR2 reads FNYEAQ. The CDR3 covers 13 residues. The CDR3 spells CASSTRRNTEAFF.

This clonotype registers medium-sized by frequency. The CDR3 region is CAWSVHGASYGYTF. V usage is TRBV30 and J usage is TRBJ1-2. The CDR3 totals 14 residues. The germline CDR1 and CDR2 sequences are GTSNPN and SVGIG (reference sequence).

The chain has TRBV5-1 and TRBJ2-7; TCRdb outputs TRBD1, but without DNA this stays unchecked. The CDR3 runs to 15 residues. CDR1 is SGHRS and CDR2 is YFSETQ in the germline V gene. The CDR3 here is CASADIGQGKYEQYF. The full variable domain, in which reference TRBV5-1 and TRBJ2-7 provide the parts outside the CDR3, is KAGVTQTPRYLIKTRGQQVTLSCSPISGHRSVSWYQQTPGQGLQFLFEYFSETQRNKGNFPGRFSGRQFSNSRSEMNVSTLELGDSALYLCASADIGQGKYEQYFGPGTRLTVT.

V gene TRBV7-2 combines with J gene TRBJ2-1; checking the TCRdb D call of TRBD1 is not possible without DNA. CDR1 SGHTA and CDR2 FQGNSA come from the germline V gene. The CDR3 contains 18 residues. The CDR3 is CASSPTTGGSYSYNEQFF.

The chain couples TRBV6-1 to TRBJ2-5; TCRdb's D call, TRBD2, is unchecked because there is no DNA. This CDR3 has 16 amino acids. Germline V lookup: CDR1 MNHNS, CDR2 SASEGT. The CDR3 sequence: CASRRTPGRAAETQYF.

The chain uses TRBV5-6 and TRBJ1-1; TCRdb's D call, TRBD1, is unchecked because there is no DNA. This CDR3 contains 12 residues. In germline, CDR1 is SGHDT, CDR2 YYEEEE. This CDR3 reads CASSSRGSEAFF.

CDR3 region: CASGAFGLKGYTF. This chain uses TRBV27 with TRBJ1-2. The CDR3 contains 13 residues. Germline V lookup: CDR1 MNHEY, CDR2 SMNVEV (reference sequence).

This rearrangement joins TRBV6-5 to TRBJ1-3; the D call from TCRdb, TRBD1, cannot be confirmed without DNA. Germline values: CDR1 MNHEY, CDR2 SVGAGI. CDR3 size: 16 residues. The CDR3 sequence: CASSRDPGPSGNTIYF.

The gene calls are TRBV18 and TRBJ1-6. The CDR3 contains 15 residues. Germline CDR1 and CDR2: KGHSH and LQKENI. The CDR3 sequence: CASSPTGSRNSPLHF.

The rearrangement joins TRBV5-5 to TRBJ2-1; TCRdb's D gene call, TRBD2, goes unchecked for lack of DNA. This CDR3 has 15 amino acids. In germline, CDR1 is SGHKS, CDR2 YYEKEE (reference sequence). CDR3 protein: CASSLETSGRREQFF.

The chain couples TRBV6-1 to TRBJ1-3. CDR1 and CDR2 (germline): MNHNS, SASEGT. This CDR3 region has 15 residues. The chain's CDR3 is CASSPQRTPGNTIYF.

The V call is TRBV6-5, the J call TRBJ1-4; TCRdb picks TRBD1, but there is no DNA to check that call. The CDR3 contains 13 residues. Per germline, CDR1 MNHEY and CDR2 SVGAGI. The CDR3 spells CASRGWTGEKLFF.

This clonotype registers medium-sized (0.01 to 0.1%) by frequency. The chain combines TRBV29-1 with TRBJ2-3; absent DNA, TCRdb's TRBD2 call cannot be checked. Germline V gene sequence: CDR1 SQVTM, CDR2 ANQGSEA. This CDR3 is 11 amino acids long. The CDR3 here is CSQLAVDTQYF.

The V gene is TRBV5-1, the J gene TRBJ1-1; the TCRdb call, TRBD1, lacks DNA for checking. CDR3 length equals 13 residues. Germline V gene lookup returns CDR1 SGHRS and CDR2 YFSETQ. This CDR3 reads CASTTGMNTEAFF.

This clonotype is classed as medium-sized by frequency. V usage is TRBV29-1 and J usage is TRBJ1-2; TCRdb reports TRBD1, a call that lacks DNA to check it against. CDR3 length: 12 amino acids. The germline V gene encodes CDR1 SQVTM and CDR2 ANQGSEA. CDR3 amino acids: CSVAWDNYGYTF. The complete variable domain, with remaining parts taken from reference TRBV29-1 and TRBJ1-2, reads SAVISQKPSRDICQRGTSLTIQCQVDSQVTMMFWYRQQPGQSLTLIATANQGSEATYESGFVIDKFPISRPNLTFSTLTVSNMSPEDSSIYLCSVAWDNYGYTFGSGTRLTVV.

This clonotype ranks as medium-sized in terms of frequency. V gene TRBV29-1 combines with J gene TRBJ2-3; with no DNA, the TCRdb D assignment of TRBD1 cannot be verified. Germline V CDR1 and CDR2: SQVTM, ANQGSEA. The CDR3 sequence is 12 residues long. The CDR3 here is CSVKGRVDTQYF.

V usage is TRBV18 and J usage is TRBJ2-7; TCRdb lists TRBD1, though no DNA is available to test this call. CDR3 length: 21 amino acids. The germline CDR1 and CDR2 sequences are KGHSH and LQKENI. CDR3: CASSRGVQGDLRSISSYEQYF.

This rearrangement joins TRBV5-6 to TRBJ2-7. The CDR3 sequence is 11 residues long. From germline, CDR1 is SGHDT and CDR2 YYEEEE. The CDR3: CASSLGAKQYF.

V and J are TRBV10-3 and TRBJ2-3; TCRdb returns TRBD1, unconfirmable since there is no DNA. The CDR3 covers 16 residues. CDR1 is ENHRY, CDR2 SYGVKD, per germline. CDR3 amino acids: CAISPGQLTYTDTQYF.

The genes are TRBV12-3 or TRBV12-4 and TRBJ2-1; the TCRdb D gene call, TRBD1, has no DNA to confirm it. The CDR3 is 13 residues long. The CDR3 loop reads CASSAQGHNEQFF.

This chain joins TRBV27 and TRBJ1-5; TCRdb's D call of TRBD1 is untestable without DNA. Germline V gives CDR1 MNHEY, CDR2 SMNVEV (reference sequence). This CDR3 contains 14 residues. The CDR3 protein is CASNGQGAGQPQHF.

The chain has TRBV6-5 and TRBJ2-7. Per the germline V gene, CDR1 is MNHEY and CDR2 is SVGAGI. This CDR3 is 12 amino acids long. This CDR3 reads CASRQNPYEQYF.

The genes are TRBV12-3 or TRBV12-4 and TRBJ1-3. CDR3 length: 16 amino acids. This CDR3 reads CASSLAAVGSGNTIYF.

CDR3 in amino acids: CATSEGRVGNNEQFF. The chain recombines TRBV24-1 with TRBJ2-1; the D call of TRBD1 rests on TCRdb alone, since no DNA is present to check it. The CDR3 loop spans 15 amino acids. Looked up from germline, CDR1 is KGHDR and CDR2 is SFDVKD.

The V call is TRBV19, the J call TRBJ1-1; without DNA, the TCRdb call of TRBD1 cannot be checked. Germline loops: CDR1 LNHDA, CDR2 SQIVND (reference sequence). This CDR3 comprises 13 residues. This chain's CDR3 is CASSTRGRTEAFF.

The CDR3 loop is CASSPKGGRMDTQYF. V usage is TRBV19 and J usage is TRBJ2-3; TCRdb's D call of TRBD1 is untestable without DNA. The V gene's germline CDR1 is LNHDA and CDR2 SQIVND (reference sequence). This CDR3 spans 15 amino acids.

The chain joins TRBV18 to TRBJ1-1. This CDR3 has 13 residues. The germline V gene encodes CDR1 KGHSH and CDR2 LQKENI. The CDR3 sequence is CASSPGLNTEAFF.

Its frequency marks this clonotype as medium-sized. The chain has TRBV19 and TRBJ2-1; TCRdb gives TRBD1 as the D gene, but with no DNA this cannot be confirmed. The germline V gene has CDR1 LNHDA and CDR2 SQIVND (reference sequence). The CDR3 extends over 14 amino acids. The CDR3 region is CASTEGQDYNEQFF. The full variable domain, completed using reference TRBV19 and TRBJ2-1, is DGGITQSPKYLFRKEGQNVTLSCEQNLNHDAMYWYRQDPGQGLRLIYYSQIVNDFQKGDIAEGYSVSREKKESFPLTVTSAQKNPTAFYLCASTEGQDYNEQFFGPGTRLTVL.

This clonotype is classed as medium-sized by frequency. The J gene is TRBJ2-7, the V gene TRBV29-1; TCRdb's assignment of TRBD2 cannot be checked, as there is no DNA. The germline gives CDR1 SQVTM, CDR2 ANQGSEA. This CDR3 is built from 13 residues. CDR3 region: CSVGSPLIYEQYF.